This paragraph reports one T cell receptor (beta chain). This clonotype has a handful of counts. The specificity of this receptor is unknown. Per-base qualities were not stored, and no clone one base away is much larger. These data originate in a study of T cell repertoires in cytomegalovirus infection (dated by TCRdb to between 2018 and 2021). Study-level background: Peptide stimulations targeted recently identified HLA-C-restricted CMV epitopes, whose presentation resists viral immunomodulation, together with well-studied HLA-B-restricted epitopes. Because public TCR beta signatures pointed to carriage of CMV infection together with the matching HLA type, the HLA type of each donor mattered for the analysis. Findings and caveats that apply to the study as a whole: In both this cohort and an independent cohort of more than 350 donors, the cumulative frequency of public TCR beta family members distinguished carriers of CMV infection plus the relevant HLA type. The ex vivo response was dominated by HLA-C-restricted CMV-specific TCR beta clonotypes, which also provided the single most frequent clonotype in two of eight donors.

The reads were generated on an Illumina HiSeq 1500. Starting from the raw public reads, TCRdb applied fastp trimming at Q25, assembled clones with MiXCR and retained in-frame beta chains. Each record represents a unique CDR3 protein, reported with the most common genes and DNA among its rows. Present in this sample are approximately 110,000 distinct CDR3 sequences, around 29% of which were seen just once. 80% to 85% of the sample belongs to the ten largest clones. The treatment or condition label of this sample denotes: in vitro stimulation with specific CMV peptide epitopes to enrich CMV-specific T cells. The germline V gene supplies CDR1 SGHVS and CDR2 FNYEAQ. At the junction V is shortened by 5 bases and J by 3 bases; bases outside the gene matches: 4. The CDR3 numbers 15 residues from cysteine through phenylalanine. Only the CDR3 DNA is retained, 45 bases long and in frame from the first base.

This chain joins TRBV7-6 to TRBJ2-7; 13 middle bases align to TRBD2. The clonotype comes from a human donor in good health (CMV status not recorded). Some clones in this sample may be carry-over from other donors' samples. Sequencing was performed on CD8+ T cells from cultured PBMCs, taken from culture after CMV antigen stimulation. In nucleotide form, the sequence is TGTGCCAGCAGCGAGACTAGCGGGGGGCGCTACGAGCAGTACTTC. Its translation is CASSETSGGRYEQYF.